The present T cell receptor beta chain was sequenced within a study of CD4 T cells in relation to SARS-CoV-2 and coronaviruses. About the study: After roughly ten days of antigen culture, PBMC TCR beta CDR3s were sequenced. Whole-study findings and limits: Samples before the pandemic and after infection were not matched within any donor.

Survey-level TCR-beta sequencing used DNA from CEF-cultured naive and memory CD4+ T cells. The table came from immunoSEQ multiplex PCR; TCRdb's copy has only in-frame clones and leaves some out. The sample has just over 35,000 clones, about 86% seen once. Trimming pared 0 bases from V and 4 bases from J, leaving 12 bases between. The germline V gene has CDR1 MNHNY and CDR2 SVGAGI (reference sequence). This CDR3 comprises 16 residues. Worth noting for this clone: The antigen remains undetermined.

The sequence was obtained from an adult with COVID-19. The chain joins TRBV6-6 to TRBJ1-4, with D maybe TRBD1 (6 bases). Material for sequencing was naive CD4+ T cells from PBMCs, cultured in vitro. Subset of the sample: naive CD4+ T cells isolated by negative enrichment. CDR3 residues: CASSYSIGQLNEKLFF. In DNA, the CDR3 is TGTGCCAGCAGTTACTCGATAGGACAGCTTAATGAAAAACTGTTTTTT.